The rows below give T cell receptor beta chains drawn from one sample of a study of metastatic and nonmetastatic thyroid tumors. TCRdb re-called the PCR reads via MiXCR. The data hold tens of thousands of clones, with around 13% observed a single time. What was sequenced was tumor tissue. The receptor set was obtained from a female donor with papillary thyroid cancer or a benign thyroid nodule (not recorded which). Some clones in this sample may be carry-over from other donors' samples. CDR3s include the opening cysteine and the closing phenylalanine or tryptophan. The D gene is left open where the match is weak. Some rows mark clone size as missing; the rest say once, few, many or name a class of expanded clone.

clone_size: many; j_call: TRBJ2-1; v_call: TRBV29-1; d_call: TRBD2; cdr3_aa: CSVETLLAGVYNEQFF; cdr3_nt: TGCAGCGTTGAAACCCTACTAGCGGGAGTCTACAATGAGCAGTTCTTC
clone_size: .; j_call: TRBJ2-2; v_call: TRBV5-4; d_call: TRBD1; cdr3_aa: CASSLVGRGSYTGELFF; cdr3_nt: TGTGCCAGCAGCTTGGTGGGCAGGGGGAGTTACACCGGGGAGCTGTTTTTT
clone_size: many; j_call: TRBJ2-7; v_call: TRBV5-1; d_call: TRBD2; cdr3_aa: CASSTRRISGLAGVVYEQYF; cdr3_nt: TGCGCCAGCAGCACCCGAAGGATCTCGGGACTAGCGGGAGTCGTATACGAGCAGTACTTC
clone_size: .; j_call: TRBJ2-5; v_call: TRBV29-1; d_call: .; cdr3_aa: CSARRDFQETQYF; cdr3_nt: TGCAGCGCCAGACGGGACTTCCAAGAGACCCAGTACTTC
clone_size: few; j_call: TRBJ1-2; v_call: TRBV28; d_call: .; cdr3_aa: CASMIGVSYYGYTF; cdr3_nt: TGTGCCAGCATGATCGGGGTCTCCTATTATGGCTACACCTTC
clone_size: .; j_call: TRBJ2-1; v_call: TRBV5-6; d_call: .; cdr3_aa: CASSSDYNEQFF; cdr3_nt: TGTGCCAGCAGCTCGGACTACAATGAGCAGTTCTTC
clone_size: many; j_call: TRBJ2-5; v_call: TRBV27; d_call: TRBD2; cdr3_aa: CASRLAGYKQETQYF; cdr3_nt: TGTGCCAGCCGACTAGCGGGATATAAACAAGAGACCCAGTACTTC
clone_size: many; j_call: TRBJ1-2; v_call: TRBV15; d_call: .; cdr3_aa: CATSGTSGYGYTF; cdr3_nt: TGTGCCACCAGCGGGACCTCTGGCTATGGCTACACCTTC
clone_size: .; j_call: TRBJ1-5; v_call: TRBV5-6; d_call: TRBD1; cdr3_aa: CASSTRDRDQPQHF; cdr3_nt: TGTGCCAGCAGCACCCGGGACAGGGACCAGCCCCAGCATTTT
clone_size: many; j_call: TRBJ1-1; v_call: TRBV6-1; d_call: .; cdr3_aa: CASSNVVEAFF; cdr3_nt: TGTGCCAGCAGCAACGTTGTAGAAGCTTTCTTT
clone_size: few; j_call: TRBJ2-5; v_call: TRBV6-1; d_call: TRBD2; cdr3_aa: CASTPSGRARETKYF; cdr3_nt: TGTGCCAGCACACCTAGCGGGAGGGCCCGGGAGACCAAGTACTTC
clone_size: many; j_call: TRBJ2-7; v_call: TRBV12-3/TRBV12-4; d_call: TRBD2; cdr3_aa: CASQEVAGGGEQYF; cdr3_nt: TGTGCCAGCCAAGAGGTAGCGGGTGGGGGCGAGCAGTACTTC
clone_size: many; j_call: TRBJ2-5; v_call: TRBV28; d_call: .; cdr3_aa: CASREGPGETQYF; cdr3_nt: TGTGCCAGCAGGGAAGGTCCGGGCGAGACCCAGTACTTC
clone_size: many; j_call: TRBJ1-4; v_call: TRBV9; d_call: .; cdr3_aa: CASSVWPHEKLFF; cdr3_nt: TGTGCCAGCAGCGTATGGCCCCATGAAAAACTGTTTTTT
clone_size: many; j_call: TRBJ2-1; v_call: TRBV10-3; d_call: TRBD2; cdr3_aa: CAIMREGYNEQFF; cdr3_nt: TGTGCCATCATGCGGGAGGGCTACAATGAGCAGTTCTTC
clone_size: .; j_call: TRBJ2-3; v_call: TRBV5-6; d_call: TRBD2; cdr3_aa: CASSLELAGAADTQYF; cdr3_nt: TGTGCCAGCAGCTTGGAACTAGCGGGAGCCGCAGATACGCAGTATTTT
clone_size: many; j_call: TRBJ1-3; v_call: TRBV10-3; d_call: .; cdr3_aa: CAITRTVSGNTIYF; cdr3_nt: TGTGCCATCACTCGGACGGTCTCTGGAAACACCATATATTTT
clone_size: .; j_call: TRBJ2-1; v_call: TRBV5-1; d_call: TRBD1; cdr3_aa: CASNIAGTGWFNEQFF; cdr3_nt: TGCGCCAGCAACATAGCCGGGACAGGATGGTTCAATGAGCAGTTCTTC
clone_size: many; j_call: TRBJ2-5; v_call: TRBV2; d_call: .; cdr3_aa: CASSARAVVQETQYF; cdr3_nt: TGTGCCAGCAGTGCCCGGGCCGTGGTCCAAGAGACCCAGTACTTC
clone_size: many; j_call: TRBJ1-1; v_call: TRBV5-1; d_call: TRBD1; cdr3_aa: CASSFDRVNTEAFF; cdr3_nt: TGCGCCAGCAGCTTTGACAGGGTAAACACTGAAGCTTTCTTT
clone_size: .; j_call: TRBJ2-5; v_call: TRBV7-2; d_call: TRBD1; cdr3_aa: CASSRSTGGSETQYF; cdr3_nt: TGTGCCAGCAGCCGCTCGACAGGGGGCTCAGAGACCCAGTACTTC
clone_size: many; j_call: TRBJ1-5; v_call: TRBV12-3/TRBV12-4; d_call: .; cdr3_aa: CASSLGGSNQPQHF; cdr3_nt: TGTGCCAGCTCCCTCGGGGGTAGCAATCAGCCCCAGCATTTT
clone_size: many; j_call: TRBJ2-7; v_call: TRBV6-1; d_call: TRBD1; cdr3_aa: CASSTGQVEQYF; cdr3_nt: TGTGCCAGCAGCACCGGACAGGTCGAGCAGTACTTC
clone_size: many; j_call: TRBJ2-7; v_call: TRBV5-1; d_call: .; cdr3_aa: CASQRDTSYEQYF; cdr3_nt: TGCGCCAGCCAACGAGACACTTCCTACGAGCAGTACTTC
clone_size: many; j_call: TRBJ2-6; v_call: TRBV20-1; d_call: .; cdr3_aa: CSASGTFGANVLTF; cdr3_nt: TGCAGTGCTAGCGGGACTTTTGGGGCCAACGTCCTGACTTTC
clone_size: many; j_call: TRBJ1-2; v_call: TRBV3-1; d_call: .; cdr3_aa: CASSQTPTIYGYTF; cdr3_nt: TGTGCCAGCAGCCAAACCCCGACAATCTATGGCTACACCTTC
clone_size: few; j_call: TRBJ2-1; v_call: TRBV2; d_call: .; cdr3_aa: CAIITLINSGHNEQFF; cdr3_nt: TGTGCCATCATTACCCTAATTAACAGTGGCCACAATGAGCAGTTCTTC
clone_size: many; j_call: TRBJ2-1; v_call: TRBV6-5; d_call: .; cdr3_aa: CASSYSSTPLSEQFF; cdr3_nt: TGTGCCAGCAGTTACTCGTCCACCCCGTTGAGTGAGCAGTTCTTC
clone_size: many; j_call: TRBJ2-1; v_call: TRBV27; d_call: .; cdr3_aa: CASSLYSGTNEQFF; cdr3_nt: TGTGCCAGCAGTTTATATTCCGGGACTAATGAGCAGTTCTTC
clone_size: many; j_call: TRBJ2-1; v_call: TRBV20-1; d_call: .; cdr3_aa: CSARDLKRYNEQFF; cdr3_nt: TGCAGTGCTAGGGACTTGAAGCGGTACAATGAGCAGTTCTTC
clone_size: many; j_call: TRBJ1-6; v_call: TRBV11-2; d_call: TRBD1; cdr3_aa: CASTPGGGLGSPLHF; cdr3_nt: TGTGCCAGCACCCCAGGGGGGGGGTTGGGTTCACCCCTCCACTTT
clone_size: many; j_call: TRBJ2-7; v_call: TRBV7-6; d_call: .; cdr3_aa: CASSIDAGSYEQYF; cdr3_nt: TGTGCCAGCAGCATAGACGCAGGGTCCTACGAGCAGTACTTC
clone_size: many; j_call: TRBJ2-5; v_call: TRBV6-2/TRBV6-3; d_call: .; cdr3_aa: CASSYGLGEIQETQYF; cdr3_nt: TGTGCCAGCAGTTACGGTTTGGGGGAAATACAAGAGACCCAGTACTTC
clone_size: many; j_call: TRBJ1-4; v_call: TRBV30; d_call: .; cdr3_aa: CAWSRQGFGEKLFF; cdr3_nt: TGTGCCTGGAGTCGTCAGGGGTTTGGGGAAAAACTGTTTTTT
clone_size: many; j_call: TRBJ2-3; v_call: TRBV6-1; d_call: .; cdr3_aa: CASSPQGGTQYF; cdr3_nt: TGTGCCAGCAGCCCTCAGGGAGGTACGCAGTATTTT
clone_size: many; j_call: TRBJ1-5; v_call: TRBV30; d_call: .; cdr3_aa: CAWREQVSNQPQHF; cdr3_nt: TGTGCCTGGAGAGAACAGGTTTCCAATCAGCCCCAGCATTTT
clone_size: many; j_call: TRBJ2-5; v_call: TRBV5-8; d_call: TRBD2; cdr3_aa: CASTLAGVGETQYF; cdr3_nt: TGTGCCAGCACCCTAGCGGGAGTGGGAGAGACCCAGTACTTC